The 9 T cell receptor beta chains listed next were all sequenced from one sample in a study of cytomegalovirus exposure and HLA in healthy donors. PCR used 60 Vbeta primers and 13 Jbeta primers. Clones were read by immunoSEQ multiplex PCR, and TCRdb kept only the in-frame ones, dropping some. The sample includes roughly 200,000 clones, roughly 80% seen only once; the top ten take less than 2%. The sample was PBMCs. These receptors all come from a woman between 18 and 29 years old in good health and CMV-seronegative.

The chain employs TRBV25-1 and TRBJ2-7, with D tentatively TRBD1 (6 bases). The CDR3 runs to 16 residues. Trimming removed 1 base from V and 7 bases from J, with 20 bases in between. CDR1 MGHDK and CDR2 SYGVNS come from the germline V gene. For the CDR3, the DNA is TGTGCCAGCAGTGAATTGCTGGTCAGGGGCCCTTGGGAGCAGTACTTC. Its protein is CASSELLVRGPWEQYF.

The chain carries TRBV7-9 and TRBJ2-1, with 10 nucleotides matching TRBD2. This CDR3 has 17 amino acids. Trimming at V came to 1 base and at J to 6 bases, leaving 9 bases not matched to a gene. Germline assignment: CDR1 SEHNR and CDR2 FQNEAQ (reference sequence). CDR3 DNA: TGTGCCAGCAGCTTAGGGAGCCTAGCGGGAGTCGGCAATGAGCAGTTCTTC. This codes for CASSLGSLAGVGNEQFF. Looking up the rest from reference TRBV7-9 and TRBJ2-1 gives the full variable domain: DTGVSQNPRHKITKRGQNVTFRCDPISEHNRLYWYRQTLGQGPEFLTYFQNEAQLEKSRLLSDRFSAERPKGSFSTLEIQRTEQGDSAMYLCASSLGSLAGVGNEQFFGPGTRLTVL.

V is TRBV27 and J is TRBJ1-1, with D possibly TRBD1 on 5 matching bases. The germline V gene encodes CDR1 MNHEY and CDR2 SMNVEV (reference sequence). V was cut by 4 bases and J by 1 base, with 13 bases left in between. This CDR3 is 15 amino acids long. CDR3 loop: CASSSWQGRNTEAFF. CDR3 DNA: TGTGCCAGCAGTTCATGGCAGGGTAGGAACACTGAAGCTTTCTTT.

The CDR3 nucleotides read TGTGCCAGCATGGCAGGAGTTGGTAGCGGGAGGGAGACCCAGTACTTC. Residues: CASMAGVGSGRETQYF. The V and J genes are TRBV6-6 and TRBJ2-5, with 10 bases aligning to TRBD2. V trimming: 7 bases; J trimming: 5 bases; junction bases outside the gene matches: 13. Germline V gene data show CDR1 as MNHNY and CDR2 as SVGAGI (reference sequence). The CDR3 extends over 16 amino acids.

In this sample, this clone turned up a few times. V and J are TRBV5-6 and TRBJ1-5; a weak D match, TRBD1 (6 bases). The germline CDR1 and CDR2 sequences are SGHDT and YYEEEE. V lost 2 bases to trimming and J lost 2 bases, with 11 bases between them. The CDR3 covers 15 residues. The CDR3 sequence is CASSFGAGGNQPQHF. The CDR3 nucleotides are TGTGCCAGCAGCTTTGGGGCAGGGGGCAATCAGCCCCAGCATTTT.

There are a few counts of this clone. This chain joins TRBV5-6 and TRBJ1-2; D may be TRBD1 (5 bases). This CDR3 is built from 14 residues. Germline values: CDR1 SGHDT, CDR2 YYEEEE. The V end lost 6 bases, the J end lost 3 bases, and 15 bases lay between the germline ends. CDR3 DNA: TGTGCCAGCACCCCGGGGGGGTTAGACTATGGCTACACCTTC. This gives the protein CASTPGGLDYGYTF.

The chain links TRBV5-6 to TRBJ1-3; TRBD1 matches 9 bases. Looked up from germline, CDR1 is SGHDT and CDR2 is YYEEEE. Germline trimming cut 3 bases from V and 2 bases from J; bases unmatched to any gene: 3. This CDR3 has 15 residues. CDR3 region: CASSSTGGTGNTIYF. The DNA for the CDR3 is TGTGCCAGCAGCTCCACAGGGGGCACTGGAAACACCATATATTTT.

This rearrangement joins TRBV7-9 to TRBJ2-1; 7 bases map to TRBD2. V was pared by 3 bases and J by 4 bases, with 9 bases of the junction left unmatched. The germline V gene encodes CDR1 SEHNR and CDR2 FQNEAQ (reference sequence). The CDR3 spans 16 residues. The CDR3 nucleotides read TGTGCCAGCAGCTTGGGGACGCTAGCGGTATACAATGAGCAGTTCTTC. Its protein is CASSLGTLAVYNEQFF. The variable domain in full, with the rest retrieved from reference TRBV7-9 and TRBJ2-1, is DTGVSQNPRHKITKRGQNVTFRCDPISEHNRLYWYRQTLGQGPEFLTYFQNEAQLEKSRLLSDRFSAERPKGSFSTLEIQRTEQGDSAMYLCASSLGTLAVYNEQFFGPGTRLTVL.

The chain employs TRBV7-9 and TRBJ2-5; D perhaps matches TRBD2 (5 bases). The CDR3 is made up of 14 amino acids. Looked up from germline, CDR1 is SEHNR and CDR2 is FQNEAQ (reference sequence). With 5 bases removed from V and 4 bases from J, the gap between germline ends came to 14 bases. The CDR3 bases are TGTGCCAGCAGCAGAACTAGTTCCGGAGAGACCCAGTACTTC. Translation gives CASSRTSSGETQYF. Supplemented by reference TRBV7-9 and TRBJ2-5, the full variable domain reads DTGVSQNPRHKITKRGQNVTFRCDPISEHNRLYWYRQTLGQGPEFLTYFQNEAQLEKSRLLSDRFSAERPKGSFSTLEIQRTEQGDSAMYLCASSRTSSGETQYFGPGTRLLVL.